This TCR beta chain was captured in a study of response to subunit inactivated influenza vaccine. In TCRdb, the RT-PCR reads were re-called with MiXCR into one record per CDR3 protein. The profile shows about 610,000 distinct CDR3 sequences, 14% of them singletons. Trimming took off 2 bases at V and 7 bases at J, with 26 bases between the two ends. This CDR3 region has 19 residues. CDR1 LNHNV and CDR2 YYDKDF come from the germline V gene (reference sequence). This sequence joins TRBV15 and TRBJ2-2; TRBD2 might be the D (5 bases). The sequence came from a man aged 45-65 years who received an inactivated influenza vaccine. The source was PBMCs from blood, collected 11 to 12 days after vaccination. The CDR3 protein is CATSRFPEFGTPEDGELFF. Here the CDR3 DNA reads TGTGCCACCAGCAGATTTCCCGAATTTGGTACCCCGGAGGACGGGGAGCTGTTTTTT. The complete variable domain, with remaining parts taken from reference TRBV15 and TRBJ2-2, reads DAMVIQNPRYQVTQFGKPVTLSCSQTLNHNVMYWYQQKSSQAPKLLFHYYDKDFNNEADTPDNFQSRRPNTSFCFLDIRSPGLGDTAMYLCATSRFPEFGTPEDGELFFGEGSRLTVL.